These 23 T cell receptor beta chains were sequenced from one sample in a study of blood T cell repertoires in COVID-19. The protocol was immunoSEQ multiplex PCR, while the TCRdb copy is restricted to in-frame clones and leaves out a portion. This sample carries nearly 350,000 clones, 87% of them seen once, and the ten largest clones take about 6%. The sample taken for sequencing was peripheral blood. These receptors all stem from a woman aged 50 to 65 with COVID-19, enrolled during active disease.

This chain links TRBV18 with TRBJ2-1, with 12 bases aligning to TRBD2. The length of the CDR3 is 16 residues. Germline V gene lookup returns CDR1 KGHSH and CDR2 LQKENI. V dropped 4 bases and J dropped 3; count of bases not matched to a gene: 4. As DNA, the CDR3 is TGTGCCAGCTCACTGACTAGCGGGAGCATCTACAATGAGCAGTTCTTC. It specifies CASSLTSGSIYNEQFF.

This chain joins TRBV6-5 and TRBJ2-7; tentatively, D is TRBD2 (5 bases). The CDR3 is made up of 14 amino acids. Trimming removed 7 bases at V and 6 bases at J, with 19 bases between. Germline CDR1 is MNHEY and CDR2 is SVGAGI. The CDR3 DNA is TGTGCCAGCAAGCTTGGGGAGTGGTTAGGCGAGCAGTACTTC. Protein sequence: CASKLGEWLGEQYF.

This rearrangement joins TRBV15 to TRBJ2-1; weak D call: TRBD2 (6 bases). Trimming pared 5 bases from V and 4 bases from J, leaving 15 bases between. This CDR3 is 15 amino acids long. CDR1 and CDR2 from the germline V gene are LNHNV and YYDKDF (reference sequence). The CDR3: CATSGESSAYNEQFF. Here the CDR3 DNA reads TGTGCCACCAGCGGGGAGTCTAGCGCATACAATGAGCAGTTCTTC. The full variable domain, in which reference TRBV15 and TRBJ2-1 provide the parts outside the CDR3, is DAMVIQNPRYQVTQFGKPVTLSCSQTLNHNVMYWYQQKSSQAPKLLFHYYDKDFNNEADTPDNFQSRRPNTSFCFLDIRSPGLGDTAMYLCATSGESSAYNEQFFGPGTRLTVL.

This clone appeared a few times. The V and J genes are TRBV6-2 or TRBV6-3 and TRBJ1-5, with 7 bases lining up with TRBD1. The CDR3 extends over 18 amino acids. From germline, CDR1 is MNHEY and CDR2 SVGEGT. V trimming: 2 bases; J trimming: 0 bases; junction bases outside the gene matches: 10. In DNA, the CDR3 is TGTGCCAGCAGTTACCCCGCGGTGGGACAGTATAGCAATCAGCCCCAGCATTTT. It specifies CASSYPAVGQYSNQPQHF.

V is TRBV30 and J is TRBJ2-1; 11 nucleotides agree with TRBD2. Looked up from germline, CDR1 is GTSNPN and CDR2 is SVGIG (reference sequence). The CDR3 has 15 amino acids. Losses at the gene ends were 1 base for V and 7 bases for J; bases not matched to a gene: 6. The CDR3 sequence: CAWSEIAGGPNEQFF. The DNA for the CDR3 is TGTGCCTGGAGTGAGATAGCGGGAGGGCCAAATGAGCAGTTCTTC.

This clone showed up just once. DNA of the CDR3: TGTGCCACGTCCGGGGGTTTCTTCCCACCCCTCCACTTT. Translating it yields CATSGGFFPPLHF. This chain joins TRBV19 and TRBJ1-6, with D possibly TRBD1 on 5 matching bases. Trimming took off 10 bases at V and 11 bases at J, with 18 bases between the two ends. Germline CDR1 LNHDA, CDR2 SQIVND (reference sequence). The CDR3 extends over 13 amino acids.

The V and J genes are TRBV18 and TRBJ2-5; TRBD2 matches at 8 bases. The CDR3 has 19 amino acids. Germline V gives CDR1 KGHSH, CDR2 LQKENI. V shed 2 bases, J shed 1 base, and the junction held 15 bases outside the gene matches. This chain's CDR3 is CASSPLILGAGVFQETQYF. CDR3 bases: TGTGCCAGCTCACCATTAATTCTAGGAGCGGGAGTATTCCAAGAGACCCAGTACTTC.

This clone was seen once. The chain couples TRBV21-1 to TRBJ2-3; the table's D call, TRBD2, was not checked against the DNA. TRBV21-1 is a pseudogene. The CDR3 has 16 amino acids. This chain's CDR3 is CASSMSMSWFTDTQYF. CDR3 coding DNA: TGTGCCAGCAGCATGTCTATGTCGTGGTTCACAGATACGCAGTATTTT.

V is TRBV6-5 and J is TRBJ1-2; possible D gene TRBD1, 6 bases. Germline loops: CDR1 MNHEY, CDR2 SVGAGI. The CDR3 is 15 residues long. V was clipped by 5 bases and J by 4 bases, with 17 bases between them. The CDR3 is CASSRPGHTTYGYTF. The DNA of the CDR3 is TGTGCCAGCAGTCGACCGGGACACACGACCTATGGCTACACCTTC.

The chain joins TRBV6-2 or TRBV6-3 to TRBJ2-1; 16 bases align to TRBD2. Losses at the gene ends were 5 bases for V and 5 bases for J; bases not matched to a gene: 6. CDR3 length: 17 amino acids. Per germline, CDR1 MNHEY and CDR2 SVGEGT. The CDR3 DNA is TGTGCCAGCAGTCGCGGGACTAGCGGGAGGGGGCACAATGAGCAGTTCTTC. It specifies CASSRGTSGRGHNEQFF.

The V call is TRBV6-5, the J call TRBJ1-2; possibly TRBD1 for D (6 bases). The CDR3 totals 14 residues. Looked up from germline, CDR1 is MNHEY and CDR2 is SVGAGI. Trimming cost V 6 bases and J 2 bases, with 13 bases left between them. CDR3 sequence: CASRANTGNYGYTF. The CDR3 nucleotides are TGTGCCAGCAGGGCTAATACAGGGAACTATGGCTACACCTTC.

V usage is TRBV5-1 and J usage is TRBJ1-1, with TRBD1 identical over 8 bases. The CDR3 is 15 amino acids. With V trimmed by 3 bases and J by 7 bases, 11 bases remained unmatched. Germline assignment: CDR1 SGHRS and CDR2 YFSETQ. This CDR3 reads CASSYRTGPEGEAFF. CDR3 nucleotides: TGCGCCAGCAGCTACCGGACAGGGCCGGAGGGTGAAGCTTTCTTT.

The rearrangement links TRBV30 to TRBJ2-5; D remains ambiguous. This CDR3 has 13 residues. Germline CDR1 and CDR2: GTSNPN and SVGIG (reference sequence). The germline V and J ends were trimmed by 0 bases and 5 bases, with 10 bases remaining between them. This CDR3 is CAWSVLNGETQYF. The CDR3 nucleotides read TGTGCCTGGAGTGTACTGAACGGGGAGACCCAGTACTTC.

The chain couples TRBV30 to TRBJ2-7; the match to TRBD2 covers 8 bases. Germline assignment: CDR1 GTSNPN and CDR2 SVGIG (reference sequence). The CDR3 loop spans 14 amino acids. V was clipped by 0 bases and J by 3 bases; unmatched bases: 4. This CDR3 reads CAWSVGLAGYEQYF. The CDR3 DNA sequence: TGTGCCTGGAGTGTAGGGCTAGCGGGCTACGAGCAGTACTTC. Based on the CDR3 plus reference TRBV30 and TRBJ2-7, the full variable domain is SQTIHQWPATLVQPVGSPLSLECTVEGTSNPNLYWYRQAAGRGLQLLFYSVGIGQISSEVPQNLSASRPQDRQFILSSKKLLLSDSGFYLCAWSVGLAGYEQYFGPGTRLTVT.

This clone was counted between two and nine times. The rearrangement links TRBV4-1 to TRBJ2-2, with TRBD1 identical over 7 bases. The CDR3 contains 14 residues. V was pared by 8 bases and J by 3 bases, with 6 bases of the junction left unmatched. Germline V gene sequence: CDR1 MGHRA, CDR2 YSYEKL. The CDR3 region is CASQTGIDTGELFF. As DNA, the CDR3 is TGCGCCAGCCAGACAGGGATAGACACCGGGGAGCTGTTTTTT.

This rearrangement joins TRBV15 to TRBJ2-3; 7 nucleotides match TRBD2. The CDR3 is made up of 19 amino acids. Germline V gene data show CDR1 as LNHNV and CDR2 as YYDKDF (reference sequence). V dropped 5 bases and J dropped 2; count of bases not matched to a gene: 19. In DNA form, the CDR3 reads TGTGCCACCAGCCCCCGGGACCGAAAGTGGGAGGGCCTCACAGATACGCAGTATTTT. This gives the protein CATSPRDRKWEGLTDTQYF.

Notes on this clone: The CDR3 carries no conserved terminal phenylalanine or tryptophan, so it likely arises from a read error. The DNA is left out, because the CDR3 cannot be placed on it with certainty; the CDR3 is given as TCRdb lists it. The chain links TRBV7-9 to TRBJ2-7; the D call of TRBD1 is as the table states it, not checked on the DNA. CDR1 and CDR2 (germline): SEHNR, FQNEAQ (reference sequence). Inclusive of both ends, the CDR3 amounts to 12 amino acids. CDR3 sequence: CASSFHLEGAFI.

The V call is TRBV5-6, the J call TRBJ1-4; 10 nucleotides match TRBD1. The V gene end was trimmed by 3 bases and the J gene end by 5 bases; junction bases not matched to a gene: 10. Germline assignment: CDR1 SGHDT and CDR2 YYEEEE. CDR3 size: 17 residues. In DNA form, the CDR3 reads TGTGCCAGCAGCTCCCCCGGGACAGGGGCCCGAAATGAAAAACTGTTTTTT. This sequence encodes CASSSPGTGARNEKLFF.

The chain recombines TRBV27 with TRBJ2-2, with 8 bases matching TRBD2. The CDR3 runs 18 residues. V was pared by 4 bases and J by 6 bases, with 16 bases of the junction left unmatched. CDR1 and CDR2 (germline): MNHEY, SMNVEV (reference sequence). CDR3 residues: CASSSFPGLVVQSGELFF. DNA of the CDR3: TGTGCCAGCAGTTCATTCCCGGGACTAGTCGTACAGTCCGGGGAGCTGTTTTTT.

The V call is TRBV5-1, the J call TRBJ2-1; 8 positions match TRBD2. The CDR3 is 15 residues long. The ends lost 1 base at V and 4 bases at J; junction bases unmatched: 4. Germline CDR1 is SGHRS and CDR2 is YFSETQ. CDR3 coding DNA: TGCGCCAGCAGCTTGCGGTTAGCGGGGTACAATGAGCAGTTCTTC. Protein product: CASSLRLAGYNEQFF.

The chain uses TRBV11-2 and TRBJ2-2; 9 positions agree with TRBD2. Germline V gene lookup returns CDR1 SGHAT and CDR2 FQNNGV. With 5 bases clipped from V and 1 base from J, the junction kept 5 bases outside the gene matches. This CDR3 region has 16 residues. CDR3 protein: CASSVSGRGNTGELFF. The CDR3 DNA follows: TGTGCCAGCAGCGTTAGCGGGAGAGGGAACACCGGGGAGCTGTTTTTT.

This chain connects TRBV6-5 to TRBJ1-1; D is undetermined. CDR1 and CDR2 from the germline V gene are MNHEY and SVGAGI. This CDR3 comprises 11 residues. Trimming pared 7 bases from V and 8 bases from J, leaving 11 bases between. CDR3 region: CASITAGEAFF. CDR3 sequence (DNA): TGTGCCAGCATTACCGCGGGGGAAGCTTTCTTT.

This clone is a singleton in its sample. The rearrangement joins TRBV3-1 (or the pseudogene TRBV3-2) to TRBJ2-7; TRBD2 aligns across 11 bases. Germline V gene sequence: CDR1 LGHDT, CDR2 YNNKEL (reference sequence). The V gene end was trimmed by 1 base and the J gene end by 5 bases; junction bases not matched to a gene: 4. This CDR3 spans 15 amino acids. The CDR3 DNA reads TGTGCCAGCAGCCAAGGGGAACTAGCGGGAGACGAGCAGTACTTC. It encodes CASSQGELAGDEQYF.